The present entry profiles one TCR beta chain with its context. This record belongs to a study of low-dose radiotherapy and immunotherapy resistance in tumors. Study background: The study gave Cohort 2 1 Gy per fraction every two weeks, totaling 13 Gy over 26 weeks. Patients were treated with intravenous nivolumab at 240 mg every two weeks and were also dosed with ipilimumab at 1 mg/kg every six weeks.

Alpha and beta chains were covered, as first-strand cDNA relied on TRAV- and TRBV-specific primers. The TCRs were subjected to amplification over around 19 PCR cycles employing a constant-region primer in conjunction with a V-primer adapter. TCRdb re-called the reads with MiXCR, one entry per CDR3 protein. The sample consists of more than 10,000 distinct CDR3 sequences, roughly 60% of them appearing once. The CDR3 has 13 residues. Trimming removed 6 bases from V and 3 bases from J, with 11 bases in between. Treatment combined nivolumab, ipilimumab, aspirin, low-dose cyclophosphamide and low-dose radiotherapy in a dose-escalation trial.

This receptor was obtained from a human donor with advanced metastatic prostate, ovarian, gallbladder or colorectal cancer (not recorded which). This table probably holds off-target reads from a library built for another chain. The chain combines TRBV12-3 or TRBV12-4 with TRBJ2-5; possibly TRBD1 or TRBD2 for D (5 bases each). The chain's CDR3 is CASSRDRKETQYF. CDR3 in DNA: TGTGCCAGCAGCAGGGACCGCAAAGAGACCCAGTACTTC.